The 27 T cell receptor beta chains in this list originate from one sample, sequenced in a study of T cell responses to AZD1222 COVID-19 vaccine. The method was immunoSEQ multiplex PCR; TCRdb's version includes in-frame clones alone and lacks a portion of them. Seen here are 110,000 to 150,000 clones, just over 90% observed once, and the top ten hold about 2%. The material was peripheral blood, obtained 28 days after the second AZD1222 dose. The source is an adult who received the AZD1222 COVID-19 vaccine.

The genes are TRBV7-9 and TRBJ1-2; D remains ambiguous. Germline CDR1 reads SEHNR; CDR2 reads FQNEAQ (reference sequence). V lost 2 bases and J 5 bases, leaving 9 bases between the germline ends. The CDR3 consists of 13 residues. The CDR3: CASSLSGSYGYTF. CDR3 nucleotides: TGTGCCAGCAGCTTAAGCGGTTCGTATGGCTACACCTTC.

This chain links TRBV30 with TRBJ2-7, with D unclear. Trimming shortened V by 1 base and J by 2 bases, and 12 bases separated the two germline ends. Germline CDR1 is GTSNPN and CDR2 is SVGIG (reference sequence). CDR3 length equals 14 residues. Written as DNA, the CDR3 is TGTGCCTGGAGTGATCCACCAATAACCTACGAGCAGTACTTC. This translates into CAWSDPPITYEQYF.

The chain uses TRBV5-1 and TRBJ1-1; TRBD1 agrees at 9 bases. This CDR3 has 15 residues. Germline loops: CDR1 SGHRS, CDR2 YFSETQ. J was trimmed by 6 bases and V by 0 bases; bases with no gene match: 6. In DNA form, the CDR3 reads TGCGCCAGCAGCTTGGGACGGGACAGGGTTCCTGAAGCTTTCTTT. Protein: CASSLGRDRVPEAFF. The whole variable domain, remainder taken from reference TRBV5-1 and TRBJ1-1, is KAGVTQTPRYLIKTRGQQVTLSCSPISGHRSVSWYQQTPGQGLQFLFEYFSETQRNKGNFPGRFSGRQFSNSRSEMNVSTLELGDSALYLCASSLGRDRVPEAFFGQGTRLTVV.

In this sample, this clone turned up once. J is TRBJ1-1 and V is TRBV7-9; D unclear. The CDR3 has 14 residues. V dropped 1 base and J dropped 0 bases, with 6 bases sitting between them. CDR1 and CDR2 from the germline V gene are SEHNR and FQNEAQ (reference sequence). The CDR3 nucleotides are TGTGCCAGCAGCTTAGGAGAGTTGAACACTGAAGCTTTCTTT. It codes for CASSLGELNTEAFF.

The rearrangement uses TRBV5-8 and TRBJ1-1; D ambiguous. V lost 1 base and J lost 6, with 7 bases in between. The CDR3 is 12 residues long. CDR1 is SGHTS and CDR2 is YDEGEE in the germline V gene. In DNA, the CDR3 is TGTGCCAGCAGCTTGTCTTTAGCTGAAGCTTTCTTT. This sequence encodes CASSLSLAEAFF.

The chain combines TRBV11-2 with TRBJ2-7; D is perhaps TRBD2 (5 bases). The CDR3 runs 14 residues. The V gene lost 5 bases and the J gene lost 1 base, with 12 bases spanning the gap. CDR1 is SGHAT, CDR2 FQNNGV, per germline. The CDR3 protein is CASSLGSGSYEQYF. CDR3 bases: TGTGCCAGCAGCCTTGGGTCGGGATCCTACGAGCAGTACTTC. Variable domain in full (rest from reference TRBV11-2 and TRBJ2-7): EAGVAQSPRYKIIEKRQSVAFWCNPISGHATLYWYQQILGQGPKLLIQFQNNGVVDDSQLPKDRFSAERLKGVDSTLKIQPAKLEDSAVYLCASSLGSGSYEQYFGPGTRLTVT.

The chain recombines TRBV10-1 with TRBJ2-7, with 7 bases lining up with TRBD1. V was clipped by 6 bases and J by 1 base; unmatched bases: 3. Germline CDR1 reads WNHNN; CDR2 reads SYGVQD (reference sequence). The CDR3 sequence is 13 residues long. The CDR3 DNA reads as TGCGCCAGCAGCAGGGGGAGATCCTACGAGCAGTACTTC. This encodes CASSRGRSYEQYF.

V and J are TRBV9 and TRBJ2-7; D is undetermined. In germline, CDR1 is SGDLS, CDR2 YYNGEE. The V and J ends lost 4 bases and 1 base respectively, with 12 bases between them. CDR3 length: 14 residues. As DNA, the CDR3 is TGTGCCAGCAGCCCTATAGGTGCGTCCTACGAGCAGTACTTC. It codes for CASSPIGASYEQYF.

This clone showed up just once. The chain carries TRBV5-1 and TRBJ1-3; D is ambiguous. Germline CDR1 is SGHRS and CDR2 is YFSETQ. This CDR3 has 16 amino acids. V was pared by 2 bases and J by 3 bases, with 15 bases between. Here the CDR3 reads CASSFNDNLGGNTIYF. Here the CDR3 DNA reads TGCGCCAGCAGCTTTAATGACAATCTGGGTGGAAACACCATATATTTT.

The chain has TRBV14 and TRBJ1-5; D is possibly TRBD1 (6 bases). The germline V gene has CDR1 SGHDN and CDR2 FVKESK. Between the trimmed V and J ends, which lost 4 bases and 2 bases, there was a span of 12 bases. The CDR3 length is 15 residues. This CDR3 reads CASSPWGACNQPQHF. The CDR3, as DNA: TGTGCCAGCAGCCCCTGGGGGGCTTGCAATCAGCCCCAGCATTTT.

The V gene is TRBV9, the J gene TRBJ1-6; 7 bases agree with TRBD1. CDR3 length equals 18 residues. Germline loops: CDR1 SGDLS, CDR2 YYNGEE. The J segment lost 0 bases and the V segment lost 4 bases, leaving 10 bases of the junction unmatched. The DNA for the CDR3 is TGTGCCAGCAGCCCGGGACAGACAAGGAGCTCCTATAATTCACCCCTCCACTTT. Its protein is CASSPGQTRSSYNSPLHF.

This clone was seen once. This rearrangement joins TRBV19 to TRBJ2-3; D assignment may be TRBD1 or TRBD2 (6 bases each). Germline-derived CDR1 and CDR2 are LNHDA and SQIVND (reference sequence). Between the trimmed V and J ends, which lost 6 bases and 5 bases, there was a span of 15 bases. The CDR3 loop spans 14 amino acids. CDR3 sequence (DNA): TGTGCCAGTAGGGATCGGGGGCGGGGAGATACGCAGTATTTT. It translates to CASRDRGRGDTQYF.

In nucleotides, the CDR3 is TGTGCCAGCAGCACGGACAGGGGGGGATTAGGAAGCACTGAAGCTTTCTTT. Translating gives CASSTDRGGLGSTEAFF. This chain connects TRBV5-4 to TRBJ1-1; TRBD1 aligns across 10 bases. Germline loops: CDR1 SGHNT, CDR2 YYREEE (reference sequence). The CDR3 loop spans 17 amino acids. Trimming cost V 4 bases and J 4 bases; bases outside gene matches: 13.

The chain has TRBV5-1 and TRBJ1-4, with D unclear. Trimming stripped 2 bases from V and 2 bases from J, with 7 bases between. This CDR3 has 14 amino acids. Germline V lookup: CDR1 SGHRS, CDR2 YFSETQ. This CDR3 is CASSFGQTNEKLFF. The CDR3 region has the DNA TGCGCCAGCAGCTTCGGGCAGACTAATGAAAAACTGTTTTTT. The full variable domain, rest sourced from reference TRBV5-1 and TRBJ1-4, is KAGVTQTPRYLIKTRGQQVTLSCSPISGHRSVSWYQQTPGQGLQFLFEYFSETQRNKGNFPGRFSGRQFSNSRSEMNVSTLELGDSALYLCASSFGQTNEKLFFGSGTQLSVL.

The chain's CDR3 is CASSVLVRDTQYF. The CDR3 DNA follows: TGCGCCAGCAGCGTACTAGTCCGGGATACGCAGTATTTT. The V gene is TRBV5-1, the J gene TRBJ2-3; tentative D call: TRBD2 (5 bases). Germline V gene data show CDR1 as SGHRS and CDR2 as YFSETQ. Trimming removed 4 bases at V and 6 bases at J, with 12 bases between. The CDR3 loop spans 13 amino acids.

The V and J genes are TRBV20-1 and TRBJ2-7, with TRBD1 as a possible D gene (5 bases). V lost 3 bases, J lost 0 bases, and 9 bases lay in between. The CDR3 is 13 residues long. Germline CDR1 reads DFQATT; CDR2 reads SNEGSKA (reference sequence). The CDR3 loop is CSASSTASYEQYF. The DNA of the CDR3 is TGCAGTGCTAGTTCGACAGCCTCCTACGAGCAGTACTTC.

This clone was found once. The V call is TRBV20-1, the J call TRBJ1-3; no reliable D call. Germline assignment: CDR1 DFQATT and CDR2 SNEGSKA (reference sequence). Trimming removed 6 bases at V and 7 bases at J, with 10 bases between. The CDR3 totals 11 residues. For the CDR3, the DNA is TGCAGTGCCGAGCTCCGGAACACCATATATTTT. Protein sequence: CSAELRNTIYF.

V and J are TRBV7-2 and TRBJ1-3, with no clear D. The CDR3 totals 12 residues. V was trimmed by 3 bases and J by 2 bases, leaving 2 bases between them. Germline-derived CDR1 and CDR2 are SGHTA and FQGNSA. The chain's CDR3 is CASSLAGNTIYF. CDR3 coding DNA: TGTGCCAGCAGCTTGGCTGGAAACACCATATATTTT.

This chain uses TRBV4-1 with TRBJ1-2; D remains ambiguous. The CDR3 consists of 11 residues. The germline gives CDR1 MGHRA, CDR2 YSYEKL. Trimming removed 3 bases from V and 7 bases from J, with 6 bases in between. The CDR3 nucleotides read TGCGCCAGCAGCCACCGAGGTGGCTACACCTTC. It is translated as CASSHRGGYTF.

V gene TRBV4-1 combines with J gene TRBJ2-3, with D possibly being TRBD1 or TRBD2 (6 bases each). V lost 5 bases and J 1 base, leaving 16 bases between the germline ends. Germline CDR1 MGHRA, CDR2 YSYEKL. This CDR3 region has 16 residues. CDR3 loop: CASSFIQGTGTDTQYF. The CDR3 DNA reads TGCGCCAGCAGCTTTATCCAGGGGACTGGCACAGATACGCAGTATTTT.

V and J are TRBV30 and TRBJ2-1, with D unresolved. The CDR3 has 13 amino acids. V shed 8 bases and J shed 0 bases, with 11 bases lying between them. Germline CDR1 reads GTSNPN; CDR2 reads SVGIG (reference sequence). For the CDR3, the DNA is TGTGCCGGTAACCAATTCTCCTACAATGAGCAGTTCTTC. Protein product: CAGNQFSYNEQFF.

V gene TRBV5-1 combines with J gene TRBJ1-2; 9 positions agree with TRBD1. The germline V gene has CDR1 SGHRS and CDR2 YFSETQ. V was clipped by 5 bases and J by 2 bases; unmatched bases: 13. This CDR3 region has 17 residues. CDR3 nucleotide sequence: TGCGCCAGCAGTTTCCTTGACCGGGACAGGGAAAACTATGGCTACACCTTC. This gives the protein CASSFLDRDRENYGYTF.

CDR3 loop: CSVEEGDLLDEQFF. The CDR3, as DNA: TGCAGCGTTGAAGAAGGGGACTTGCTCGATGAGCAGTTCTTC. V gene TRBV29-1 combines with J gene TRBJ2-1, with D maybe TRBD2 (6 bases). Germline V gives CDR1 SQVTM, CDR2 ANQGSEA. This CDR3 contains 14 residues. The V end was cut by 0 bases, the J end by 8 bases, with 14 bases between.

The chain combines TRBV19 with TRBJ1-5; 7 bases map to TRBD1. CDR1 and CDR2 from the germline V gene are LNHDA and SQIVND (reference sequence). There are 14 residues in the CDR3. Unmatched junction bases numbered 4, after V lost 4 bases and J lost 4 bases. CDR3 DNA: TGTGCCAGTAGTACGAACAGGGGTAATCAGCCCCAGCATTTT. Translating it yields CASSTNRGNQPQHF. The full variable domain, with the rest looked up from reference TRBV19 and TRBJ1-5, is DGGITQSPKYLFRKEGQNVTLSCEQNLNHDAMYWYRQDPGQGLRLIYYSQIVNDFQKGDIAEGYSVSREKKESFPLTVTSAQKNPTAFYLCASSTNRGNQPQHFGDGTRLSIL.

CDR3 coding DNA: TGTGCCAGCAGTTACGGCGAAAAACTGTTTTTT. As protein: CASSYGEKLFF. The chain employs TRBV6-2 or TRBV6-3 and TRBJ1-4, with no clear D. With 2 bases removed from V and 8 bases from J, the gap between germline ends came to 3 bases. The CDR3 length is 11 residues. The germline CDR1 and CDR2 sequences are MNHEY and SVGEGT.

The rearrangement links TRBV28 to TRBJ2-2; D gene unclear. Germline assignment: CDR1 MDHEN and CDR2 SYDVKM. The CDR3 totals 12 residues. Trimming took off 6 bases at V and 7 bases at J, with 9 bases between the two ends. The CDR3 sequence is CASRPIFGELFF. The CDR3 nucleotides read TGTGCCAGCAGACCCATTTTCGGGGAGCTGTTTTTT.

The chain has TRBV9 and TRBJ1-5; TRBD1 matches at 7 bases. V trimming: 4 bases; J trimming: 7 bases; junction bases outside the gene matches: 8. Looked up from germline, CDR1 is SGDLS and CDR2 is YYNGEE. This CDR3 is 14 amino acids long. CDR3 sequence reads: CASSPTGQEQPQHF. CDR3 nucleotides: TGTGCCAGCAGCCCGACAGGGCAGGAGCAGCCCCAGCATTTT.